These T cell receptor beta chains were read from a single sample in a study of cytomegalovirus exposure and HLA in healthy donors. Measured with immunoSEQ multiplex PCR; TCRdb has only the in-frame clones, and not every one. The data show over 65,000 clones, about 68% seen once. Sequencing was performed on PBMCs. These receptors were obtained from a woman aged 25 to 39 in good health and CMV-seropositive. Both conserved end residues are part of each CDR3. D genes are given only for firm matches. The listing skips clone size in some rows; elsewhere it reads once, few, many or a size class.

TRBJ1-5 . TRBV28 . CASSSYQPQHF TGTGCCAGCAGTTCCTATCAGCCCCAGCATTTT
TRBJ2-7 . TRBV19 . CASSIGTGSYEQYF TGTGCCAGTAGTATAGGCACAGGGTCCTACGAGCAGTACTTC
TRBJ2-2 TRBD1 TRBV6-5 few CASSRKQGAVGELFF TGTGCCAGCAGCCGGAAACAGGGGGCGGTCGGGGAGCTGTTTTTT
TRBJ1-3 TRBD1 TRBV7-9 few CASRRQGNSGNTIYF TGTGCCAGCAGGAGACAGGGGAACTCTGGAAACACCATATATTTT
TRBJ2-5 . TRBV7-2 . CASSLVAGAETQYF TGTGCCAGCAGCTTAGTGGCGGGGGCAGAGACCCAGTACTTC
TRBJ2-7 TRBD1 TRBV27 . CASSQDRVSYEQYF TGTGCCAGCAGCCAGGACAGGGTCTCCTACGAGCAGTACTTC
TRBJ2-4 . TRBV7-9 . CSSSFLSNIQYF TGTTCCAGCAGCTTCTTGTCGAACATTCAGTACTTC
TRBJ2-7 . TRBV28 . CASSLSGEPYEQYF TGTGCCAGCAGTCTCTCGGGGGAACCCTACGAGCAGTACTTC
TRBJ2-1 TRBD2 TRBV7-9 . CASSQHSGRGDNEQFF TGTGCCAGCAGCCAACATAGCGGGAGGGGAGACAATGAGCAGTTCTTC
TRBJ2-7 . TRBV6-1 . CASREQGYEQYF TGTGCCAGCAGGGAACAGGGCTACGAGCAGTACTTC
TRBJ2-2 . TRBV11-2 . CASSWEFAGELFF TGTGCCAGCAGCTGGGAGTTCGCCGGGGAGCTGTTTTTT
TRBJ1-2 . TRBV11-2 . CASSLDGRRNYGYTF TGTGCCAGCAGCTTAGATGGTAGGCGGAACTATGGCTACACCTTC
TRBJ2-7 . TRBV11-1 . CASSLDYPSYEQYF TGTGCCAGCAGCTTGGACTACCCCTCCTACGAGCAGTACTTC
TRBJ1-6 TRBD1 TRBV7-9 medium-sized CASSLHDLQGQGSPLHF TGTGCCAGCAGCTTACACGACTTACAAGGACAGGGTTCACCCCTCCACTTT
TRBJ2-4 . TRBV5-6 . CASSPLTPGAIKNIQYF TGTGCCAGCAGCCCCTTAACCCCCGGAGCAATCAAAAACATTCAGTACTTC
TRBJ2-2 . TRBV5-1 . CASSPGQGGPTGELFF TGCGCCAGCAGCCCAGGGCAGGGAGGCCCCACCGGGGAGCTGTTTTTT
TRBJ1-1 . TRBV19 once CASSQGTLNTEAFF TGTGCCAGTAGTCAGGGGACCCTGAACACTGAAGCTTTCTTT
TRBJ2-2 . TRBV6-1 many CASSGGDTGELFF TGTGCCAGCAGTGGCGGGGACACCGGGGAGCTGTTTTTT
TRBJ1-1 TRBD1 TRBV6-5 . CASSLRTGAYTEAFF TGTGCCAGCAGTCTCCGGACAGGGGCCTACACTGAAGCTTTCTTT
TRBJ1-5 . TRBV7-8 . CASSLGGLGQPQHF TGTGCCAGCAGCTTAGGAGGTCTGGGTCAGCCCCAGCATTTT
TRBJ1-4 . TRBV7-2 few CASSLDRANEKLFF TGTGCCAGCAGCTTAGACAGGGCTAATGAAAAACTGTTTTTT
TRBJ2-7 . TRBV5-8 . CASSLAQGIRNYEQYF TGTGCCAGCAGCTTGGCCCAGGGAATACGCAACTACGAGCAGTACTTC
TRBJ2-1 . TRBV7-9 . CASSPPGSSYNEQFF TGTGCCAGCAGTCCCCCCGGGAGCTCCTACAATGAGCAGTTCTTC
TRBJ1-1 . TRBV28 . CASSFSNTEAFF TGTGCCAGCAGTTTCTCGAACACTGAAGCTTTCTTT
TRBJ1-6 . TRBV6-1 . CASSKDSSYNSPLHF TGTGCCAGCAGTAAAGACAGCTCCTATAATTCACCCCTCCACTTT
TRBJ2-3 TRBD2 TRBV11-2 . CASSFWTSQGQYF TGTGCCAGCAGCTTTTGGACTAGTCAGGGGCAGTATTTT
TRBJ2-7 . TRBV7-2 . CASSLGRSTYEQYF TGTGCCAGCAGCTTGGGTAGGAGTACCTACGAGCAGTACTTC
TRBJ2-1 . TRBV6-4 . CASSRAALPGNEQFF TGTGCCAGCAGCCGGGCTGCGCTCCCGGGAAATGAGCAGTTCTTC
TRBJ2-7 TRBD1 TRBV2 . CASSEEGVRQGYEQYF TGTGCCAGCAGTGAAGAGGGTGTCAGACAGGGCTACGAGCAGTACTTC
TRBJ2-1 TRBD1 TRBV2 . CASIGQGAKRDEQFF TGTGCCAGCATAGGACAGGGGGCTAAACGAGATGAGCAGTTCTTC
TRBJ1-5 TRBD1 TRBV30 . CAWSVLRGTGVSNQPQHF TGTGCCTGGAGTGTACTAAGGGGGACAGGGGTTAGCAATCAGCCCCAGCATTTT
TRBJ1-2 TRBD1 TRBV11-2 . CASSLTPTGRTYGYTF TGTGCCAGCAGCTTAACCCCGACAGGGAGGACCTATGGCTACACCTTC
TRBJ2-1 TRBD2 TRBV11-2 . CASSSGLAGGTYNEQFF TGTGCCAGCAGCTCGGGACTAGCGGGTGGGACCTACAATGAGCAGTTCTTC
TRBJ2-6 TRBD2 TRBV6-1 few CASTRREGANVLTF TGTGCCAGCACTCGGCGGGAGGGGGCCAACGTCCTGACTTTC
TRBJ2-1 TRBD2 TRBV27 . CASRGLAGVGEQFF TGTGCCAGCAGAGGACTAGCGGGAGTAGGGGAGCAGTTCTTC